These 3 T cell receptor beta chains came from one sample sequenced in a study of T-cell memory formation after mild COVID-19. From the 5' RACE reads, TCRdb called clonotypes with MiXCR, one entry per CDR3 protein. The repertoire consists of about 200,000 distinct CDR3 sequences, with 7.5% to 10% occurring once and the leading ten covering roughly 4%. The sequencing input was PBMCs or a T cell subset sorted from them (not recorded which). All receptors come from a man younger than 35 who had mild COVID-19 (a few samples of this study predate the infection). Cell type and time point are not known.

The chain employs TRBV10-2 and TRBJ2-2, with unresolved D. Per germline, CDR1 WSHSY and CDR2 SAAADI. This CDR3 comprises 14 residues. Trimming pared 0 bases from V and 4 bases from J, leaving 6 bases between. The CDR3 DNA is TGCGCCAGCAGTGAGTCGCAGGTCACCGGGGAGCTGTTTTTT. Its protein product is CASSESQVTGELFF.

This clonotype occurred many times. This chain's CDR3 is CSAPNRDGADEQYF. DNA of the CDR3: TGCAGTGCCCCCAACAGGGACGGTGCCGACGAGCAGTACTTC. The chain carries TRBV20-1 and TRBJ2-7; tentative D call: TRBD1 (6 bases). V was trimmed by 6 bases and J by 5 bases, leaving 20 bases between them. Germline V gives CDR1 DFQATT, CDR2 SNEGSKA (reference sequence). The CDR3 spans 14 residues.

The CDR3 loop reads CASSQLDGSSYEQYF. The CDR3 DNA follows: TGCGCCAGCAGTCAACTGGACGGGAGCTCCTACGAGCAGTACTTC. This chain connects TRBV23-1 to TRBJ2-7, with a possible D match to TRBD2 (6 bases). TRBV23-1 is filed as an ORF, its function uncertain. Trimming shortened V by 2 bases and J by 0 bases, and 11 bases separated the two germline ends. The CDR3 has 15 residues.